The 17 T cell receptor beta chains given below trace back to one sample, sequenced in a study of blood T cells in healthy people across ages. Next came a second PCR, run for roughly 7 to 12 cycles, which used a sample-barcoded 5' primer along with a J-beta primer mix. TCRdb analysed the 5' RACE reads with MiXCR anew, one entry per CDR3 protein. The profile shows some 850,000 distinct CDR3 sequences, roughly 26% of them singletons. A further study also used this sample, focusing on T cells of mothers and their children.

The sequencing input was blood. The receptors were gathered from a boy younger than 18 in good health.

The chain is built from TRBV15 and TRBJ2-5; D remains unclear. CDR1 is LNHNV, CDR2 YYDKDF, per germline (reference sequence). The germline V and J ends were trimmed by 3 bases and 5 bases, with 10 bases remaining between them. The CDR3 is 13 residues long. The CDR3 loop is CATSRPPLETQYF. The DNA for the CDR3 is TGTGCCACCAGCAGGCCGCCACTTGAGACCCAGTACTTC.

This chain links TRBV4-1 with TRBJ2-5, with TRBD1 identical over 7 bases. Trimming cost V 2 bases and J 4 bases; bases outside gene matches: 10. The germline V gene has CDR1 MGHRA and CDR2 YSYEKL. This CDR3 is built from 16 residues. CDR3 DNA sequence: TGCGCCAGCAGCCAAAGCCCGGGACAGAGGGGAGAGACCCAGTACTTC. This sequence encodes CASSQSPGQRGETQYF.

V usage is TRBV7-9 and J usage is TRBJ2-3; the D gene is possibly TRBD2 (5 bases). The V gene lost 7 bases and the J gene lost 14 bases, with 16 bases spanning the gap. The CDR3 is made up of 11 amino acids. CDR1 SEHNR and CDR2 FQNEAQ come from the germline V gene (reference sequence). The CDR3 sequence is CASNSLGYGYF. As DNA, the CDR3 is TGTGCCAGCAACTCACTAGGGTACGGGTATTTT.

The chain uses TRBV6-2 or TRBV6-3 and TRBJ2-7, with 9 bases lining up with TRBD2. The J call may be wrong; the DNA end is better matched by TRBJ2-5. This CDR3 region has 15 residues. CDR1 and CDR2 from the germline V gene are MNHEY and SVGEGT. The CDR3 loop is CASTLGGLAVETQYF. Written as DNA, the CDR3 is TGTGCCAGCACCTTGGGGGGACTAGCAGTGGAGACCCAGTACTTC.

This clonotype was counted a few times. The gene calls are TRBV14 and TRBJ1-1; unclear D gene. Germline lookup yields CDR1 SGHDN and CDR2 FVKESK. The CDR3 covers 15 residues. Trimming left V 2 bases short and J 2 bases short, with 12 bases between. CDR3 sequence (DNA): TGTGCCAGCAGCCAACTGAGGCACTCCAACACTGAAGCTTTCTTT. It translates to CASSQLRHSNTEAFF.

This clonotype has only a few counts. Sequence at one end of the junction differs from germline and may be a read error. The chain joins TRBV3-1 to TRBJ2-7, with D perhaps matching TRBD2 (7 bases). Germline lookup yields CDR1 LGHDT and CDR2 YNNKEL (reference sequence). This CDR3 is 15 amino acids long. The CDR3 reads CASSQGWGGLSEQYF. DNA of the CDR3: TGCGCCAGCAGCCAAGGATGGGGGGGCCTTTCCGAGCAGTACTTC.

This clonotype was seen a handful of times. The chain employs TRBV28 and TRBJ2-1; a possible D gene is TRBD1 (5 bases). V lost 5 bases and J 2 bases, leaving 10 bases between the germline ends. The CDR3 is made up of 14 amino acids. Germline CDR1 reads MDHEN; CDR2 reads SYDVKM. CDR3 DNA sequence: TGTGCCAGCAGTCCAGACAGCCCCTACAATGAGCAGTTCTTC. This encodes CASSPDSPYNEQFF.

There are a few counts of this clonotype. The chain uses TRBV7-2 and TRBJ2-1; 10 nucleotides match TRBD1. TRBJ2-5 explains the end of the DNA better; the J call may be wrong. Germline loops: CDR1 SGHTA, CDR2 FQGNSA. This CDR3 spans 16 amino acids. DNA of the CDR3: TGTGCCAGCAGCTTATCTGTGGGGACAGGGGAAGAGACCCAGTACTTC. Translated: CASSLSVGTGEETQYF.

This sequence joins TRBV6-2 or TRBV6-3 and TRBJ2-7; 11 nucleotides align to TRBD2. After removal of 0 bases from V and 4 bases from J, the junction contained 2 bases not matched to a gene. Germline V gene lookup returns CDR1 MNHEY and CDR2 SVGEGT. The CDR3 covers 15 residues. This chain's CDR3 is CASSYSGLAAYEQYF. DNA for the CDR3: TGTGCCAGCAGTTACTCGGGACTAGCGGCTTACGAGCAGTACTTC.

This clonotype was counted between two and nine times. The V and J genes are TRBV29-1 and TRBJ2-5, with D possibly TRBD1 on 7 matching bases. Between the trimmed V and J ends, which lost 3 bases and 5 bases, there was a span of 16 bases. The CDR3 sequence is 14 residues long. Germline CDR1 SQVTM, CDR2 ANQGSEA. CDR3 protein: CSVDRGTAQETQYF. The CDR3 DNA follows: TGCAGCGTTGATCGGGGGACAGCTCAGGAGACCCAGTACTTC.

This clonotype was counted a few times. The rearrangement uses TRBV27 and TRBJ1-2, with a possible D match to TRBD1 (5 bases). Trimming cost V 5 bases and J 4 bases, with 17 bases left between them. The germline CDR1 and CDR2 sequences are MNHEY and SMNVEV (reference sequence). The CDR3 contains 15 residues. CDR3 nucleotides: TGTGCCAGCAGTATCTCCCCGGGGGTGGGCTATGGCTACACCTTC. Its protein product is CASSISPGVGYGYTF.

This clonotype has just a few counts. One junction end does not reproduce the germline sequence, and a read error may be involved. V usage is TRBV7-9 and J usage is TRBJ2-1; D not resolved. The better agreement between TRBJ2-5 and the DNA end casts doubt on the J call. This CDR3 contains 11 residues. Germline V gives CDR1 SEHNR, CDR2 FQNEAQ (reference sequence). The CDR3 region is CASTLQGTQYF. CDR3 nucleotides: TGTGCCAGCACCCTCCAAGGGACCCAGTACTTC.

This clonotype was found many times. The rearrangement joins TRBV7-3 to TRBJ1-1; no clear D gene. Germline CDR1 is SGHTA and CDR2 is FQGTGA. V lost 1 base and J 1 base, leaving 4 bases between the germline ends. The CDR3 totals 13 residues. The CDR3 sequence is CASSLNKNTEAFF. CDR3 coding DNA: TGTGCCAGCAGCTTAAACAAGAACACTGAAGCTTTCTTT.

The chain recombines TRBV5-1 with TRBJ2-4; 8 bases map to TRBD2. CDR1 SGHRS and CDR2 YFSETQ come from the germline V gene. The CDR3 totals 14 residues. V lost 4 bases and J lost 6; bases outside the gene matches: 6. The CDR3: CASSHGGVGNIQYF. The CDR3 coding sequence is TGCGCCAGCAGCCACGGGGGGGTAGGAAACATTCAGTACTTC.

V usage is TRBV5-1 and J usage is TRBJ2-1; TRBD1 aligns across 11 bases. The ends lost 4 bases at V and 6 bases at J; junction bases unmatched: 6. From germline, CDR1 is SGHRS and CDR2 YFSETQ. This CDR3 comprises 15 residues. The CDR3 loop reads CASSPDRGLGNEQFF. For the CDR3, the DNA is TGCGCCAGCAGCCCGGACAGGGGGCTTGGCAATGAGCAGTTCTTC.

This clonotype has just a few counts. This chain connects TRBV10-3 to TRBJ1-1, with D uncertain. CDR1 ENHRY and CDR2 SYGVKD come from the germline V gene. V lost 6 bases and J 1 base, leaving 12 bases between the germline ends. The CDR3 length is 14 residues. CDR3: CAIRSAGANTEAFF. The CDR3 coding sequence is TGTGCCATCAGATCGGCAGGCGCGAACACTGAAGCTTTCTTT.

The rearrangement joins TRBV6-2 or TRBV6-3 to TRBJ2-3; D call uncertain. This CDR3 is built from 14 residues. V was pared by 2 bases and J by 5 bases, with 11 bases between. Germline V gene data show CDR1 as MNHEY and CDR2 as SVGEGT. The CDR3 reads CASSYLTVKDTQYF. CDR3 coding DNA: TGTGCCAGCAGTTACCTTACGGTAAAAGATACGCAGTATTTT.